This T cell receptor (beta chain) originates from a study of blood T cell repertoires in COVID-19. TCRdb's table, derived via immunoSEQ multiplex PCR, lists solely in-frame clones and lacks some. The repertoire holds about 190,000 clones, less than 85% seen once, with roughly 12% in the top ten. From germline, CDR1 is KGHDR and CDR2 SFDVKD. Trimming stripped 6 bases from V and 1 base from J, with 18 bases between. The CDR3 runs to 18 residues. Sequenced: peripheral blood. This clonotype originated in a woman in her fifties or sixties with acute or convalescent COVID-19. The chain has TRBV24-1 and TRBJ2-6; perhaps TRBD1 as D (6 bases). For the CDR3, the DNA is TGTGCCACCAGTCAACCGGGACACGTTACTTCTGGGGCCAACGTCCTGACTTTC. It specifies CATSQPGHVTSGANVLTF.